A selection of T cell receptor beta chains follows, all from one sample in a study of blood T cell repertoires in COVID-19. Profiled with immunoSEQ multiplex PCR; TCRdb holds only in-frame clones, not every one. This repertoire shows 150,000 or so clones, approximately 84% found once; its top ten account for about 5.6%. Sequences were obtained from peripheral blood. These receptors were collected from a woman in her 50s with COVID-19, enrolled during active disease. CDR3s include the opening cysteine and the closing phenylalanine or tryptophan. The order of the fields is J gene, CDR3 length, clone size, V gene, CDR3 protein. Clone size appears in some rows only: once, few, many, or a class for an expanded clone.

j_call: TRBJ1-1; cdr3_length: 13; clone_size: -; v_call: TRBV27; cdr3_aa: CASSAGANTEAFF
j_call: TRBJ2-3; cdr3_length: 13; clone_size: -; v_call: TRBV5-1; cdr3_aa: CASSFKDSNTQYF
j_call: TRBJ1-1; cdr3_length: 15; clone_size: -; v_call: TRBV10-3; cdr3_aa: CAISRDRESNTEAFF
j_call: TRBJ2-2; cdr3_length: 13; clone_size: few; v_call: TRBV11-3; cdr3_aa: CASSPDIPGELFF
j_call: TRBJ1-2; cdr3_length: 14; clone_size: -; v_call: TRBV6-5; cdr3_aa: CASSRDRGGYGYTF
j_call: TRBJ2-6; cdr3_length: 15; clone_size: -; v_call: TRBV3-1/TRBV3-2; cdr3_aa: CASSPSGAGANVLTF
j_call: TRBJ1-2; cdr3_length: 13; clone_size: few; v_call: TRBV7-9; cdr3_aa: CASSLVGRNGYTF
j_call: TRBJ2-2; cdr3_length: 13; clone_size: -; v_call: TRBV2; cdr3_aa: CASSTGFAGELFF
j_call: TRBJ1-6; cdr3_length: 14; clone_size: -; v_call: TRBV9; cdr3_aa: CASSIQGQNSPLHF
j_call: TRBJ2-5; cdr3_length: 13; clone_size: -; v_call: TRBV12-3/TRBV12-4; cdr3_aa: CASSFTGGETQYF
j_call: TRBJ1-6; cdr3_length: 17; clone_size: -; v_call: TRBV18; cdr3_aa: CASSPSTGLSYNSPLHF
j_call: TRBJ1-1; cdr3_length: 14; clone_size: -; v_call: TRBV6-1; cdr3_aa: CASSDRGPNTEAFF
j_call: TRBJ2-1; cdr3_length: 17; clone_size: -; v_call: TRBV9; cdr3_aa: CASSVAPSGGAENEQFF
j_call: TRBJ1-2; cdr3_length: 14; clone_size: -; v_call: TRBV4-2; cdr3_aa: CASSQDPGNYGYTF
j_call: TRBJ1-2; cdr3_length: 16; clone_size: few; v_call: TRBV4-3; cdr3_aa: CASSQDWGLANYGYTF
j_call: TRBJ2-7; cdr3_length: 15; clone_size: -; v_call: TRBV6-5; cdr3_aa: CATRKRQDVTYEQYF
j_call: TRBJ1-2; cdr3_length: 13; clone_size: -; v_call: TRBV5-6; cdr3_aa: CASSSTPPGGYTF
j_call: TRBJ2-7; cdr3_length: 14; clone_size: -; v_call: TRBV5-8; cdr3_aa: CASSPQDSSYEQYF
j_call: TRBJ1-4; cdr3_length: 14; clone_size: -; v_call: TRBV19; cdr3_aa: CASRTGATNEKLFF
j_call: TRBJ2-1; cdr3_length: 15; clone_size: -; v_call: TRBV10-2; cdr3_aa: CASSGAYQGENEQFF
j_call: TRBJ2-6; cdr3_length: 19; clone_size: -; v_call: TRBV23-1; cdr3_aa: CASSQSRRDSCSGANVLTF
j_call: TRBJ1-3; cdr3_length: 15; clone_size: -; v_call: TRBV28; cdr3_aa: CASSSDSATGNTIYF